This TCR beta chain was found in a study of T cells in localized non-small cell lung cancer. General observations from the study: Clonality of T cells reached its maximum in uninvolved adjacent lung, surpassing tumor.

A word on this clone: Its antigen is as yet unknown.

TCRdb keeps only in-frame clones here, not all; method: immunoSEQ multiplex PCR. The table shows approximately 20,000 clones, with around 83% occurring only once. CDR3 length: 14 residues. V was clipped by 2 bases and J by 6 bases; unmatched bases: 4. Germline CDR1 and CDR2: SGHVS and FNYEAQ. The TCR comes from a man aged 40 to 70 with stage I lung adenocarcinoma. Source: peripheral blood, taken before any cancer treatment. The chain links TRBV7-6 to TRBJ1-5; 7 bases align to TRBD1. In DNA, the CDR3 is TGTGCCAGCAGCTTAACCCAGGGGGTTCAGCCCCAGCATTTT. This sequence encodes CASSLTQGVQPQHF.